This entry lists 6 T cell receptor beta chains sequenced from one sample in a study of Graves' ophthalmopathy and Graves' hyperthyroidism. From RNA, the CDR3 regions of TCR beta chains were amplified and sequenced. HTBI-primed first-round RT-PCR preceded second-round multiplex PCR. One entry per CDR3 protein, called by TCRdb with MiXCR from the multiplex PCR reads. The sample shows 300,000 or so distinct CDR3 sequences, roughly a sixth of them seen only once. The sample comprised peripheral blood. These receptors came from an adult man with Graves' ophthalmopathy.

This clonotype was picked up many times. The chain couples TRBV29-1 to TRBJ2-4; TRBD1 matches 9 bases. CDR3 length equals 15 residues. From germline, CDR1 is SQVTM and CDR2 ANQGSEA. V lost 0 bases, J lost 7 bases, and 7 bases stayed unmatched. The CDR3 protein is CSVEDGTGTGNIQYF. CDR3 bases: TGCAGCGTTGAAGATGGGACAGGGACCGGTAACATTCAGTACTTC.

The chain recombines TRBV30 with TRBJ2-5, with 9 bases fitting TRBD2. In germline, CDR1 is GTSNPN, CDR2 SVGIG (reference sequence). The CDR3 spans 13 residues. V gave up 4 bases and J gave up 5 bases; unmatched junction bases: 5. The CDR3 reads CAWIGSGSETQYF. The CDR3 DNA follows: TGTGCCTGGATAGGTAGCGGGAGTGAGACCCAGTACTTC.

The table lists this clonotype with many counts. J is TRBJ1-6 and V is TRBV15, with TRBD1 matching 8 bases. CDR3 length: 16 residues. Germline CDR1 LNHNV, CDR2 YYDKDF (reference sequence). Germline trimming cut 1 base from V and 8 bases from J; bases unmatched to any gene: 7. For the CDR3, the DNA is TGTGCCACCAGCAGAGTCACAGGGGGGCTGCATTCACCCCTCCACTTT. Translation: CATSRVTGGLHSPLHF. Full variable domain (missing parts from reference TRBV15 and TRBJ1-6): DAMVIQNPRYQVTQFGKPVTLSCSQTLNHNVMYWYQQKSSQAPKLLFHYYDKDFNNEADTPDNFQSRRPNTSFCFLDIRSPGLGDTAMYLCATSRVTGGLHSPLHFGNGTRLTVT.

This clonotype occurred many times. V is TRBV6-5 and J is TRBJ1-3; D unclear. The CDR3 covers 12 residues. Trimming cost V 6 bases and J 4 bases, with 7 bases left between them. In germline, CDR1 is MNHEY, CDR2 SVGAGI. CDR3 amino acids: CASRTDGNTIYF. In nucleotides, the CDR3 is TGTGCCAGCAGGACCGACGGAAACACCATATATTTT.

This clonotype was seen ten or more times. The chain links TRBV4-2 to TRBJ2-5, with 10 bases matching TRBD1. V was pared by 4 bases and J by 4 bases, with 12 bases of the junction left unmatched. Germline V gene data show CDR1 as LGHNA and CDR2 as YNFKEQ. There are 17 residues in the CDR3. This CDR3 is CASSPGTGVFGGETQYF. Written as DNA, the CDR3 is TGTGCCAGCAGCCCCGGGACAGGGGTATTCGGGGGAGAGACCCAGTACTTC.

This clonotype has at least ten counts. The chain recombines TRBV28 with TRBJ2-7; D tentatively reads TRBD1 or TRBD2 (7 bases each). The CDR3 is 14 amino acids. Germline CDR1 reads MDHEN; CDR2 reads SYDVKM. The germline V and J ends were trimmed by 5 bases and 6 bases, with 17 bases remaining between them. The CDR3 coding sequence is TGTGCCAGCAGTCCTGGGGGAGGGGGCAGCGAGCAGTACTTC. As protein: CASSPGGGGSEQYF.